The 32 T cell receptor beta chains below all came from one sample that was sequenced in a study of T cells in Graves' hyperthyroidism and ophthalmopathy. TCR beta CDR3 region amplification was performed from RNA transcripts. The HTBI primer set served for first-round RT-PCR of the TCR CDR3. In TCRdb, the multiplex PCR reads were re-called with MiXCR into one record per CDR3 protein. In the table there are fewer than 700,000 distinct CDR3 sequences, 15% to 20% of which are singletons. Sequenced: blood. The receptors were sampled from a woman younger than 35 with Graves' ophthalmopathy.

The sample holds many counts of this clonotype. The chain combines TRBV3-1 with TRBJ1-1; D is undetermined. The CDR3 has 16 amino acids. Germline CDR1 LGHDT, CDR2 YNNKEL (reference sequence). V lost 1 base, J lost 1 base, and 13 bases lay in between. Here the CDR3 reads CASSQGSGRTNTEAFF. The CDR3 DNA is TGTGCCAGCAGCCAAGGAAGTGGCCGGACGAACACTGAAGCTTTCTTT.

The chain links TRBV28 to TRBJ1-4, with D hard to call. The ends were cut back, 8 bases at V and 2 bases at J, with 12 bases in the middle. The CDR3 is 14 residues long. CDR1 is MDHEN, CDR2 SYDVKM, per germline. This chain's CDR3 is CASGSAPTNEKLFF. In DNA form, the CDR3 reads TGTGCCAGCGGTTCAGCCCCCACTAATGAAAAACTGTTTTTT.

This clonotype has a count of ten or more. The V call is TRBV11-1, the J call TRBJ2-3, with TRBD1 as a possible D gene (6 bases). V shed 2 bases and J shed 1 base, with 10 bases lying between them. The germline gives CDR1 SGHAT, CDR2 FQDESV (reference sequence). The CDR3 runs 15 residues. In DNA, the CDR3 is TGTGCCAGCAGCTTACATAACAGGGGCACAGATACGCAGTATTTT. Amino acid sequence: CASSLHNRGTDTQYF.

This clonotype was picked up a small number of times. CDR3 in amino acids: CSATLGGTDTQYF. The CDR3 bases are TGCAGTGCAACACTAGGGGGCACAGATACGCAGTATTTT. V gene TRBV20-1 combines with J gene TRBJ2-3; the D gene could be TRBD1 or TRBD2 (5 bases each). This CDR3 comprises 13 residues. Germline assignment: CDR1 DFQATT and CDR2 SNEGSKA (reference sequence). Trimming took 6 bases from V and 1 from J, leaving 11 bases between them.

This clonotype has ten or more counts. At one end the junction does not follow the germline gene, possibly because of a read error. The CDR3 nucleotides read TGTGCCAGCAGTAGCCAGGGAGATACGCAGTATTTT. This codes for CASSSQGDTQYF. The genes are TRBV5-1 and TRBJ2-3; D is perhaps TRBD1 (5 bases). Looked up from germline, CDR1 is SGHRS and CDR2 is YFSETQ. The CDR3 is 12 amino acids.

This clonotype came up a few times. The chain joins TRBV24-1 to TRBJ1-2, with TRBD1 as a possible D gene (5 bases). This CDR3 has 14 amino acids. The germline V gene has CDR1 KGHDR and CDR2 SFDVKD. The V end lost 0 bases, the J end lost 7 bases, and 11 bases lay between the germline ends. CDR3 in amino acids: CATSDLDWGVGYTF. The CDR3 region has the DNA TGTGCCACCAGTGATTTGGATTGGGGGGTTGGCTACACCTTC.

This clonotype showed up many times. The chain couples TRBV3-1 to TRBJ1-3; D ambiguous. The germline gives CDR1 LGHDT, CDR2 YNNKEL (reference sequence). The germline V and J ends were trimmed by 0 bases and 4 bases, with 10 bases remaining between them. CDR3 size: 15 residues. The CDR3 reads CASSQEGGRGNTIYF. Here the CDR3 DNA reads TGTGCCAGCAGCCAAGAAGGAGGGAGAGGAAACACCATATATTTT.

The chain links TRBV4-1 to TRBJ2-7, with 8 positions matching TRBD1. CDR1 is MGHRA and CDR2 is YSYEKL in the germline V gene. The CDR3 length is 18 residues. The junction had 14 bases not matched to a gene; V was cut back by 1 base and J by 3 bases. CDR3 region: CASSQVDVGQGADYEQYF. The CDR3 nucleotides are TGCGCCAGCAGCCAAGTGGATGTAGGGCAGGGGGCCGACTACGAGCAGTACTTC.

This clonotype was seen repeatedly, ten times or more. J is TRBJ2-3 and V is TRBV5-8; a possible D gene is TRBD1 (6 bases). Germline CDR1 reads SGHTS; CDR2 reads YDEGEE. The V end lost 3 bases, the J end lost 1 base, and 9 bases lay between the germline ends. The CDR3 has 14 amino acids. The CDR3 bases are TGTGCCAGCAGCTACGGACAGCGCACAGATACGCAGTATTTT. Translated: CASSYGQRTDTQYF. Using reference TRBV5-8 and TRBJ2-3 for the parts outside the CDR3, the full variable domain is EAGVTQSPTHLIKTRGQQATLRCSPISGHTSVYWYQQALGLGLQFLLWYDEGEERNRGNFPPRFSGRQFPNYSSELNVNALELEDSALYLCASSYGQRTDTQYFGPGTRLTVL.

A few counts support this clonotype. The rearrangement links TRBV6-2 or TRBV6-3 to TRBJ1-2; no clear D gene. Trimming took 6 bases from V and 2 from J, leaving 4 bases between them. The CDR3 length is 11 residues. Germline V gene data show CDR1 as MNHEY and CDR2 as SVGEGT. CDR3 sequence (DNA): TGTGCCAGCAGCCACAACTATGGCTACACCTTC. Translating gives CASSHNYGYTF.

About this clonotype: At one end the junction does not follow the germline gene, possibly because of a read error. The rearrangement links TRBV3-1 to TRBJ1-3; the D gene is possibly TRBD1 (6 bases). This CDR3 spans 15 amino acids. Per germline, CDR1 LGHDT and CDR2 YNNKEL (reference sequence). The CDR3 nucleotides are TGTGCCAGCAGCGAAGACAGGAGCTCTGGAAACACCATATATTTT. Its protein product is CASSEDRSSGNTIYF.

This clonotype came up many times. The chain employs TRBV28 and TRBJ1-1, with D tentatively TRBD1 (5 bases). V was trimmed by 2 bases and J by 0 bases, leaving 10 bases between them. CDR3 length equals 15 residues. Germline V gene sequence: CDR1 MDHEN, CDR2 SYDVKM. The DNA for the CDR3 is TGTGCCAGCAGTTTAGTCCCAGGGATGAACACTGAAGCTTTCTTT. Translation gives CASSLVPGMNTEAFF. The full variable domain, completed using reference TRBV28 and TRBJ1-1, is DVKVTQSSRYLVKRTGEKVFLECVQDMDHENMFWYRQDPGLGLRLIYFSYDVKMKEKGDIPEGYSVSREKKERFSLILESASTNQTSMYLCASSLVPGMNTEAFFGQGTRLTVV.

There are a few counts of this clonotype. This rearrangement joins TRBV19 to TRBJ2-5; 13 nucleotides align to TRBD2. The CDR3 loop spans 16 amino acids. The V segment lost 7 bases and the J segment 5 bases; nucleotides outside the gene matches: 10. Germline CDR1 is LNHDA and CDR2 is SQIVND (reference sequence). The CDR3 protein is CASTQGLAGFDETQYF. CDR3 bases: TGTGCCAGTACCCAGGGACTAGCGGGGTTCGATGAGACCCAGTACTTC.

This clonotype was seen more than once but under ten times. CDR3 nucleotide sequence: TGTGCCAGTAGTAACTCTTTGGACTTGTGGTTGGCCTACGAGCAGTACTTC. Its translation: CASSNSLDLWLAYEQYF. The chain combines TRBV19 with TRBJ2-7, with D possibly TRBD2 on 5 matching bases. V lost 4 bases, J lost 2 bases, and 21 bases lay in between. This CDR3 has 17 residues. In germline, CDR1 is LNHDA, CDR2 SQIVND (reference sequence).

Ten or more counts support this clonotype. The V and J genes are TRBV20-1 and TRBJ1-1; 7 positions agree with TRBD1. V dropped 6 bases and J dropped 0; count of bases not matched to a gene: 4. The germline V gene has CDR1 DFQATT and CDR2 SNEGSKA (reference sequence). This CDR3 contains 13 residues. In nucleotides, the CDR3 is TGCAGTGCACCAGGGACAGTGAACACTGAAGCTTTCTTT. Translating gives CSAPGTVNTEAFF.

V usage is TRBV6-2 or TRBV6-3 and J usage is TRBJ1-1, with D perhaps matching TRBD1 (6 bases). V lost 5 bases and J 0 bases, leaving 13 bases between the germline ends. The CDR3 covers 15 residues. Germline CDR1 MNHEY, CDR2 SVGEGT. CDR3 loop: CASSQGRALNTEAFF. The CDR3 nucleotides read TGTGCCAGCAGTCAGGGGAGGGCTTTGAACACTGAAGCTTTCTTT.

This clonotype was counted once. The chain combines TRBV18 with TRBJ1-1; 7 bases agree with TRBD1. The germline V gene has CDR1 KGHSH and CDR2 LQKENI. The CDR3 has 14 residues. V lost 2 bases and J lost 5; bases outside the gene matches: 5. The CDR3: CASSPKGAGTEAFF. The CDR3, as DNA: TGTGCCAGCTCACCAAAGGGGGCGGGAACTGAAGCTTTCTTT.

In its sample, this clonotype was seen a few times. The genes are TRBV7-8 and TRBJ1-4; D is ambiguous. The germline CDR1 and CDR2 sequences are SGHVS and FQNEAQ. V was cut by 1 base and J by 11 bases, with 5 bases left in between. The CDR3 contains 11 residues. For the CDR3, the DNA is TGTGCCAGCAGCTTAGTGAATAAACTGTTTTTT. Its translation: CASSLVNKLFF.

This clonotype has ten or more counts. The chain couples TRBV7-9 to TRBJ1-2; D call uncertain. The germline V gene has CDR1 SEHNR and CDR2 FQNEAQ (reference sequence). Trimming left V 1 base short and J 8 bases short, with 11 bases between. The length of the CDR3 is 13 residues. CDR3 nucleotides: TGTGCCAGCAGCTTAGATCTCCAGCCCGGCTACACCTTC. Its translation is CASSLDLQPGYTF.

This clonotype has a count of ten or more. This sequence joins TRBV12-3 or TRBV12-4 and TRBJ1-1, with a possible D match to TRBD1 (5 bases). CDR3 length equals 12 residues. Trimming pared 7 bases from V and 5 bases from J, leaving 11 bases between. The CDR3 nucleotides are TGTGCCAGCACCTTGGGGGGGACTGAAGCTTTCTTT. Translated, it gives CASTLGGTEAFF.

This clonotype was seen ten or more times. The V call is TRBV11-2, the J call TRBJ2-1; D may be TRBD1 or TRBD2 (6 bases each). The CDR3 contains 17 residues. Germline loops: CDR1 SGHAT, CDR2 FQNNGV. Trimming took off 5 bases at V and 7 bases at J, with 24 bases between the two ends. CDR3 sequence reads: CASSREGEGGGGNEQFF. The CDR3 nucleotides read TGTGCCAGCAGCCGCGAGGGTGAGGGGGGAGGCGGGAATGAGCAGTTCTTC.

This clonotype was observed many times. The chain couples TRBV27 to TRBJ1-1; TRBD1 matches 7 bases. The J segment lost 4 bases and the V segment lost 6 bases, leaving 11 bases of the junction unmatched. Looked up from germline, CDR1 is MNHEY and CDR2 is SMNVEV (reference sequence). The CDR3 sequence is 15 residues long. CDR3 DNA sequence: TGTGCCAGCAGGAGTTACAGGGGAAGGCTCACTGAAGCTTTCTTT. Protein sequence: CASRSYRGRLTEAFF.

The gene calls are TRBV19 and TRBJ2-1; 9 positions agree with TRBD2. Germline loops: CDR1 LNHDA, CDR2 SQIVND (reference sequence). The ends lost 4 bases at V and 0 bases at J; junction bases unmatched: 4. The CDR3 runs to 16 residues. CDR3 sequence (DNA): TGTGCCAGTAGTACTGCTAGCGGGGTCTCCTACAATGAGCAGTTCTTC. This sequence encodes CASSTASGVSYNEQFF.

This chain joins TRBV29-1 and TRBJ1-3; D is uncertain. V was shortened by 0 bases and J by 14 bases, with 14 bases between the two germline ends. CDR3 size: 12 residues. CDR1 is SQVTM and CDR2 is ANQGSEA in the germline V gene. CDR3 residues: CSVEDRGNAVYF. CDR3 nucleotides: TGCAGCGTTGAAGATCGCGGGAACGCGGTATATTTT. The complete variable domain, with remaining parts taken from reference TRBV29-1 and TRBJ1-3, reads SAVISQKPSRDICQRGTSLTIQCQVDSQVTMMFWYRQQPGQSLTLIATANQGSEATYESGFVIDKFPISRPNLTFSTLTVSNMSPEDSSIYLCSVEDRGNAVYFGEGSWLTVV.

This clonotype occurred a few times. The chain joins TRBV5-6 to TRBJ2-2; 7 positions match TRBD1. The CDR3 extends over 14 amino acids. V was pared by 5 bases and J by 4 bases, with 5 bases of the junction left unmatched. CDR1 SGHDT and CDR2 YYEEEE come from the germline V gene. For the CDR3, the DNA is TGTGCCAGCAGGCCCCGGGACAGCACCGGGGAGCTGTTTTTT. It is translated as CASRPRDSTGELFF.

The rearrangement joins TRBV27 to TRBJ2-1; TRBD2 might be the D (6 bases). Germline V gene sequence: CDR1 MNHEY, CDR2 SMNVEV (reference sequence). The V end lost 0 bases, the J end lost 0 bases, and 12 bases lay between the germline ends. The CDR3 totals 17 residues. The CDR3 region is CASSLSGIAVSYNEQFF. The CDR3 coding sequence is TGTGCCAGCAGTTTATCCGGAATAGCGGTCTCCTACAATGAGCAGTTCTTC.

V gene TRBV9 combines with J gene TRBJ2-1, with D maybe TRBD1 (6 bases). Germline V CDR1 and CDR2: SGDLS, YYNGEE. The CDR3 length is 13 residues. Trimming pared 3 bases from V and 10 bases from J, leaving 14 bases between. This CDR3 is CASSATTGDEQFF. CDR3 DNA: TGTGCCAGCAGCGCGACGACAGGAGACGAGCAGTTCTTC.

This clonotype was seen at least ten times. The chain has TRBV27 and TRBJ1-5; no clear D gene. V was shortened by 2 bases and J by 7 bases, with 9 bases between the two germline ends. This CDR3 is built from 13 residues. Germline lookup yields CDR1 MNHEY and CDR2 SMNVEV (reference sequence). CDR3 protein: CASSLREGQPQHF. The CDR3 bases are TGTGCCAGCAGTTTAAGGGAAGGCCAGCCCCAGCATTTT.

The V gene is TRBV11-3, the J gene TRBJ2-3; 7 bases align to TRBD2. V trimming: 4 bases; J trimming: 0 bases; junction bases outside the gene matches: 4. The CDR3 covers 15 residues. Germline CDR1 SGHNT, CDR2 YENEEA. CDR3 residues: CASSSSGYSTDTQYF. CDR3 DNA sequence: TGTGCCAGCAGCTCTAGCGGTTATAGCACAGATACGCAGTATTTT.

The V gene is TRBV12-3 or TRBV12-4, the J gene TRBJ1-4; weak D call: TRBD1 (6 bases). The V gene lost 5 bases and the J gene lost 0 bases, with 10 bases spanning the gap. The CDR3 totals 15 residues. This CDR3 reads CASSPTGTTNEKLFF. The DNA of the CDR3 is TGTGCCAGCAGTCCGACAGGAACAACTAATGAAAAACTGTTTTTT.

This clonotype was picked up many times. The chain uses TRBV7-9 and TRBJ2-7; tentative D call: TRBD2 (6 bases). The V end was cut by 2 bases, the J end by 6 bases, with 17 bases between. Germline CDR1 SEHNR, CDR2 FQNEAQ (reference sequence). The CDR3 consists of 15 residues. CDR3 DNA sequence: TGTGCCAGCAGCTTATATCAGGGCCGGGGAGGCGAGCAGTACTTC. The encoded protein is CASSLYQGRGGEQYF.

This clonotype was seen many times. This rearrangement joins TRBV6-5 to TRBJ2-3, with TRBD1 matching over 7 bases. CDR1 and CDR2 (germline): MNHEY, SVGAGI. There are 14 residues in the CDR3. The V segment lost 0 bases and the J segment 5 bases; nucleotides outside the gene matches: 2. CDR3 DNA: TGTGCCAGCAGTTACTCAGGGGGCGAAGATACGCAGTATTTT. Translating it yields CASSYSGGEDTQYF.